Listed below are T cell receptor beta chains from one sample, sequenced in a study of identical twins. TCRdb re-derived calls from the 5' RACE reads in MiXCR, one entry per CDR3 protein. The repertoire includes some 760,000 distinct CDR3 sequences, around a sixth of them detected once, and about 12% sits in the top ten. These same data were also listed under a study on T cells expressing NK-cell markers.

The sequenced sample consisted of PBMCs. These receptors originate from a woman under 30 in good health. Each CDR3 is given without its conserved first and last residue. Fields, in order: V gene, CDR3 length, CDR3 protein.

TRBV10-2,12,ASSEWEGKETQY
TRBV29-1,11,SVDGASYNEQF
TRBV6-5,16,ASSYSSTGASSGNTIY
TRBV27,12,ASANSGGGTEAF
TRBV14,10,ASSRNWLEQF
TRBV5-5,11,ASRSTGRTEAF
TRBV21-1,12,ASSLLLSTDTQY
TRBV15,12,ATSRVLQTGELF
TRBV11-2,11,ASSNTQTRGYT
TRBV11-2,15,ASSFALRTGGVGELF
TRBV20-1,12,SAPTRGAVYEQY
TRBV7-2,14,ASSLSAGGNTGELF
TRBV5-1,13,ASSLANSAGNEQY
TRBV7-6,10,ASSFGGPEAF
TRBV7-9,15,ASSAMGPAVWGNTQY
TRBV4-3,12,ASSQESLSGELF
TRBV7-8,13,ASSLNRGGPYGYT
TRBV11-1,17,ASSLGRISGKPSTDTQY
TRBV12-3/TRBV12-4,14,ASRRRTSGTYNEQF
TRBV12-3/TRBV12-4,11,ASSFRGSEPQH
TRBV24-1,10,ATSDWGGPQH
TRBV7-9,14,ASSLGTGTPRTEAF
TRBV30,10,AWSSGHYGYT
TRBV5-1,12,ASSLFGASYEQY
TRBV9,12,ASSVEAAFNEQF
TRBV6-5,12,ASSYSQGAHEQY
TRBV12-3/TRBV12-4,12,ASSRDRNSYEQY
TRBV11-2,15,ASSPNFGTRSSYEQY
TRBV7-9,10,ASSLVWGTQY
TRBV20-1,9,SPLGDTEAF
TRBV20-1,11,SAEGADDQPQH
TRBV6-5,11,ASSYRVNHEQY
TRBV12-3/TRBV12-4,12,ASSLGADSETQY
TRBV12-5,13,ASAFGQGARNEQF
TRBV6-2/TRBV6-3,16,ASSYAPTATTSTDTQY
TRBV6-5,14,ASSSRTAVPGTEAF
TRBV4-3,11,ASSQVRREWQY
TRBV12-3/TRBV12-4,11,ASSRGAPYGYT
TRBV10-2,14,ASRDPGAGGSYEQY
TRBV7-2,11,ASSLEVWRVAF
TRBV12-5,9,ASGLGYEQY
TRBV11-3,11,ASSLEALQTQY
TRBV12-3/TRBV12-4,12,ASSRAGGFYEQY
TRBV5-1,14,ASSQGTPGSTDTQY
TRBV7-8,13,ASSFGRSSNQPQH
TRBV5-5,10,ASSLYNEPQH
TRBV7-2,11,ASRRGSHYGYT
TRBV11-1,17,ASSLSWREKKGNTGELF
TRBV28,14,ASSSDRGVSYNEQF
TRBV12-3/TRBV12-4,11,ASSYQTQETQY
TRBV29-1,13,SVQPRSGWERKQF
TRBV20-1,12,SARDRRVGGPQH
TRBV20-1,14,SARSSGSSGANVLT